This TCR beta chain was obtained from a study of shared clonotypes between healthy human individuals. Study-wide findings and caveats: Naive subsets tended to show greater estimated richness than memory subsets. When naive CD4 clonotypes were compared across a handful of donors, 4% to 5.5% were shared.

This table comes from immunoSEQ multiplex PCR, and its TCRdb copy is limited to in-frame clones, with some not included. The table includes some 2.3 million clones, 93% detected once. All donors were Caucasian adults living in Nashville, Tennessee. Points on this clone: The antigen remains undetermined.

Trimming took 3 bases from V and 5 from J; bases not matched to a gene: 11. CDR1 is SGDLS, CDR2 YYNGEE, per germline. The CDR3 length is 17 residues. Material for sequencing was naive CD4+ T cells from PBMCs. Subset denoted: CD45RA+ positively selected. The J gene is TRBJ2-5, the V gene TRBV9; 12 nucleotides match TRBD2. The source is a man younger than 35 in good health. Some clones in this sample may be carry-over from other donors' samples. For the CDR3, the DNA is TGTGCCAGCAGCGCCGGGACTAGCGGGCTGGGGTGGGAGACCCAGTACTTC. Translation gives CASSAGTSGLGWETQYF.